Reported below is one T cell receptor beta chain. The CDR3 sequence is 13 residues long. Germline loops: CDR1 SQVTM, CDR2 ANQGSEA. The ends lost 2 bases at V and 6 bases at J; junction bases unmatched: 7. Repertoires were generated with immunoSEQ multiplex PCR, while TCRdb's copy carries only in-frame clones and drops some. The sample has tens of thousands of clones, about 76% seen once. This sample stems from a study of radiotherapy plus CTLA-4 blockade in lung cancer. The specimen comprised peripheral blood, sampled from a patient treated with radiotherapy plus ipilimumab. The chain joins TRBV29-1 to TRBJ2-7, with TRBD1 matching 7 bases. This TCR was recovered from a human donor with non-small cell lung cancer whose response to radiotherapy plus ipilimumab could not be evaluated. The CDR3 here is CSVESGQFSEQYF. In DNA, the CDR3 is TGCAGCGTTGAATCGGGACAGTTCTCCGAGCAGTACTTC.